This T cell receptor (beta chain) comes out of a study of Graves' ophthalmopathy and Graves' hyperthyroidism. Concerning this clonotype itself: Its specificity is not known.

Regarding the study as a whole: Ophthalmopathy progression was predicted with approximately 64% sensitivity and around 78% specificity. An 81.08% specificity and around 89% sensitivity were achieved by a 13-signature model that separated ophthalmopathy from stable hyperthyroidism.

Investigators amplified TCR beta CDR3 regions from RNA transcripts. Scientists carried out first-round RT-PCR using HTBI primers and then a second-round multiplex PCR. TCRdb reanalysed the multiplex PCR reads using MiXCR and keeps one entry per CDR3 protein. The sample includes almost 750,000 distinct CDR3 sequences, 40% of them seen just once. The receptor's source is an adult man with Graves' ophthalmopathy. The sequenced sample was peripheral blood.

The CDR3 DNA reads TGTGCCAGCAGTGAAGAGGCAGGGGGTCCAAATCAGCCCCAGCATTTT. This translates into CASSEEAGGPNQPQHF. The chain employs TRBV2 and TRBJ1-5, with TRBD1 matching 7 bases. The CDR3 extends over 16 amino acids. Germline V CDR1 and CDR2: SNHLY, FYNNEI. With 1 base clipped from V and 4 bases from J, the junction kept 7 bases outside the gene matches.